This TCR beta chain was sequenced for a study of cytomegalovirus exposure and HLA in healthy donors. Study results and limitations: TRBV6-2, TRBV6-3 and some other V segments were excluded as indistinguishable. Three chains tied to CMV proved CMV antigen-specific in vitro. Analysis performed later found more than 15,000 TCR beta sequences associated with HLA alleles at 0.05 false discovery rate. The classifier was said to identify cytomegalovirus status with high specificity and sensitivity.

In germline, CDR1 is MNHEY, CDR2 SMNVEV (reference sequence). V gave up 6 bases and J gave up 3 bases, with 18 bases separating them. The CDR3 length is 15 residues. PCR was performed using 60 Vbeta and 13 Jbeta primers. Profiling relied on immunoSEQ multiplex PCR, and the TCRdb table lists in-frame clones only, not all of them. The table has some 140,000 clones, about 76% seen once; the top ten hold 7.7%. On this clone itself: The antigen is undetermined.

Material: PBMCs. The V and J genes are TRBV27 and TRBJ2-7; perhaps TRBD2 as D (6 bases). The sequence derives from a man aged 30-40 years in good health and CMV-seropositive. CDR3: CASRPRAGPLYEQYF. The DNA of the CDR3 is TGTGCCAGCAGGCCCAGGGCGGGACCTCTCTACGAGCAGTACTTC.